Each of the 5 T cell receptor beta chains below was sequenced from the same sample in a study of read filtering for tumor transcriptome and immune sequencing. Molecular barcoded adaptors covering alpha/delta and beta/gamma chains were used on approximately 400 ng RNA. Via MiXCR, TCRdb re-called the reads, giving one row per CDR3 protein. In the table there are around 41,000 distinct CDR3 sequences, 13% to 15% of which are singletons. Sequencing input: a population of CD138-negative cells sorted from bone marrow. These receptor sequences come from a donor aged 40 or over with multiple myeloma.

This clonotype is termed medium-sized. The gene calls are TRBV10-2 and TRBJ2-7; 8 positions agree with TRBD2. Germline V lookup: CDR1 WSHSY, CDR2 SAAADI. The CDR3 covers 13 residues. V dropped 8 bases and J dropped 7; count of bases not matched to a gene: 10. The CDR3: CASSPGPGGEQYF. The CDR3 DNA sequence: TGCGCCAGCTCGCCGGGTCCGGGGGGGGAGCAGTACTTC.

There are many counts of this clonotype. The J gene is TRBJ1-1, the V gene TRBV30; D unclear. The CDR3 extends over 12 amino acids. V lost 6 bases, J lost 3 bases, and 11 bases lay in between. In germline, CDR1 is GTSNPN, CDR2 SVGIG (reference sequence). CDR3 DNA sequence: TGTGCCTGCGGGCCATCGGACACTGAAGCTTTCTTT. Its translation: CACGPSDTEAFF.

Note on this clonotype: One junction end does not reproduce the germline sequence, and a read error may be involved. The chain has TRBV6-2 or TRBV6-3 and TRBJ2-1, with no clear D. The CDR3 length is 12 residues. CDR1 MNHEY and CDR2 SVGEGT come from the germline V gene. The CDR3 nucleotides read TGTGCCAGCAGCCCGGCACGGAATGAGCAGCTCTTC. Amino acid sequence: CASSPARNEQLF.

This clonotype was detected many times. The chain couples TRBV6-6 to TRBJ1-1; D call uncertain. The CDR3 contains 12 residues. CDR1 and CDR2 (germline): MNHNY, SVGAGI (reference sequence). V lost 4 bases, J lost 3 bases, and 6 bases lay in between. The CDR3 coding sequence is TGTGCCAGCAGTTCTGCCGACACTGAAGCTTTCTTT. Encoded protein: CASSSADTEAFF.

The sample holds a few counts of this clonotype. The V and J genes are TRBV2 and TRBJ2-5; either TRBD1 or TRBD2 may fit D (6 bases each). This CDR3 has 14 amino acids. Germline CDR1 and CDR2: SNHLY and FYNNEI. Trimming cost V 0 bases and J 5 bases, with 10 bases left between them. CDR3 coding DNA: TGTGCCAGCAGTGAAGCGGGGGGCCTGGAGACCCAGTACTTC. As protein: CASSEAGGLETQYF. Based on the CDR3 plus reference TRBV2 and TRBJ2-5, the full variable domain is EPEVTQTPSHQVTQMGQEVILRCVPISNHLYFYWYRQILGQKVEFLVSFYNNEISEKSEIFDDQFSVERPDGSNFTLKIRSTKLEDSAMYFCASSEAGGLETQYFGPGTRLLVL.